This is a list of T cell receptor beta chains from one sample in a study of T cell responses to AZD1222 COVID-19 vaccine. TCRdb's table, derived via immunoSEQ multiplex PCR, lists solely in-frame clones and lacks some. This sample has approximately 100,000 clones, with approximately 90% found just once. The specimen was peripheral blood, collected on day 0 of AZD1222 vaccination. The receptors come from an adult in good health. Each CDR3 is given with its conserved first and last residue.

CASSARTGGDYYEQYF | TRBJ2-7 | TRBV9
CASSGQRGTPSPPQHF | TRBJ1-5 | TRBV2
CASSQILSSWGYTF | TRBJ1-2 | TRBV19
CASSSLGLSYNEQFF | TRBJ2-1 | TRBV11-2
CASSPRDTNYGYTF | TRBJ1-2 | TRBV3-1/TRBV3-2
CASRGGWDPTVRDTQYF | TRBJ2-3 | TRBV25-1
CASSLEKTQYF | TRBJ2-5 | TRBV5-6
CASRLDRQETQYF | TRBJ2-5 | TRBV12-3/TRBV12-4
CASSNQLSGNTIYF | TRBJ1-3 | TRBV4-3
CATSRDARQGAIEAFF | TRBJ1-1 | TRBV15
CASSSQVNTGELFF | TRBJ2-2 | TRBV5-1
CASSLTEVEQYF | TRBJ2-7 | TRBV5-1
CASSEAGTSTSYEQYF | TRBJ2-7 | TRBV6-2/TRBV6-3
CASSYSWGWETQYF | TRBJ2-5 | TRBV6-5
CASSHTGRPEQFF | TRBJ2-1 | TRBV14
CASRKHPENTGELFF | TRBJ2-2 | TRBV11-2
CASSLVGGATPYEQYF | TRBJ2-7 | TRBV28
CASGAREYEKLFF | TRBJ1-4 | TRBV6-5
CASSPLGGAGEQFF | TRBJ2-1 | TRBV6-4
CASSPLDRDPTYSNQPQHF | TRBJ1-5 | TRBV18
CASSQVYRDNEQFF | TRBJ2-1 | TRBV3-1/TRBV3-2
CASTGQFSSGANVLTF | TRBJ2-6 | TRBV19
CASSYGGGANTEAFF | TRBJ1-1 | TRBV6-6
CASSLSAVARGVF | TRBJ2-3 | TRBV7-2
CASSLTGGGVGTQYF | TRBJ2-3 | TRBV7-2
CASSGGQGVYGYTF | TRBJ1-2 | TRBV25-1
CASSPGGLTNEKLFF | TRBJ1-4 | TRBV7-8
CASSLRPDTQYF | TRBJ2-3 | TRBV7-2
CASSYQGKNTEAFF | TRBJ1-1 | TRBV6-2/TRBV6-3
CASSLGMGTSGEETQYF | TRBJ2-5 | TRBV5-1
CASSIATGEGQPQHF | TRBJ1-5 | TRBV19
CASSPVRDGPYEQYF | TRBJ2-7 | TRBV11-3
CASSLTSTGDSPLHF | TRBJ1-6 | TRBV7-2
CASSFGGQGIMNTEAFF | TRBJ1-1 | TRBV5-4
CASKIQPNTEAFF | TRBJ1-1 | TRBV28
CASSDTGTAIPYEQYF | TRBJ2-7 | TRBV6-1
CASSTRQGARTGELFF | TRBJ2-2 | TRBV7-2
CASSLDSGGEEQFF | TRBJ2-1 | TRBV5-1
CAWSAAEGIEAFF | TRBJ1-1 | TRBV30
CASSSYGGAAGELFF | TRBJ2-2 | TRBV11-3
CASSPAGRAYGYTF | TRBJ1-2 | TRBV9
CSVGGGIYEQYF | TRBJ2-7 | TRBV29-1
CASSVGTGSNQPQHF | TRBJ1-5 | TRBV19
CASSHTGGTGNTIYF | TRBJ1-3 | TRBV6-5
CASTPSGGLNTGELFF | TRBJ2-2 | TRBV5-1
CASSGVNTEAFF | TRBJ1-1 | TRBV2
CASGWVNSPLHF | TRBJ1-6 | TRBV19
CASSLDEGGKYEQYF | TRBJ2-7 | TRBV28
CAWSVRGTGGIGNTIYF | TRBJ1-3 | TRBV30
CASSQDPPHSRSYNEQFF | TRBJ2-1 | TRBV4-1
CASSLPLGTGYQPQHF | TRBJ1-5 | TRBV28
CASSPSRDRVNTEAFF | TRBJ1-1 | TRBV18
CASRRGGTEVNTEAFF | TRBJ1-1 | TRBV6-6
CASSQGPTGVGLNGEKLFF | TRBJ1-4 | TRBV3-1/TRBV3-2
CASFPSGRRWEQYF | TRBJ2-7 | TRBV28